This entry features one TCR beta chain sequence. Its antigen is not known. Donors had no recently reported acute infections or vaccinations and were HIV-negative. V gave up 4 bases and J gave up 5 bases, with 21 bases separating them. The CDR3 has 16 residues. Per the germline V gene, CDR1 is SGHDT and CDR2 is YYEEEE. The entry originates in a study of shared clonotypes between healthy human individuals. The study, taken as a whole, reports: Only blood samples were collected, and tissue repertoires likely differ.

This table comes from immunoSEQ multiplex PCR, and its TCRdb copy is limited to in-frame clones, with some not included. This sample has some 650,000 clones, with approximately 97% found just once. Sequenced sample: naive CD4+ T cells sorted from blood. Subset defined: CD45RA+ positively selected. The sequence was collected from a woman in her thirties in good health. This chain uses TRBV5-6 with TRBJ2-5; possibly TRBD2 for D (5 bases). The CDR3 sequence is CASSHWASGTGETQYF. The CDR3 coding sequence is TGTGCCAGCAGCCACTGGGCGAGCGGTACCGGCGAGACCCAGTACTTC.